The clone carrying this T cell receptor beta chain was counted between two and nine times. Flow cytometry had shown expanded CD8+CD57+ cells in the patients chosen for sequencing. The sample is drawn from a study of CD8+CD57+ T cells in acquired aplastic anemia. Genomic DNA served as template for TCR beta VDJ and CDR3 profiling. TCRdb re-analysed the reads in MiXCR, keeping a single row per CDR3 protein. This sample yields around 200,000 distinct CDR3 sequences, of which roughly three fifths are seen a single time; more than 40% belongs to the top ten. The origin of this receptor is a human donor with aplastic anemia. Sequenced sample: sorted CD4+, CD8+, or CD8+CD57+ T cells (not recorded which) from PBMCs.

CDR3 protein: CATSDNREDEQFF. For the CDR3, the DNA is TGTGCCACCAGTGACAACAGGGAGGATGAGCAGTTCTTC. The chain is built from TRBV24-1 and TRBJ2-1; D tentatively fits TRBD1 or TRBD2 (6 bases each). This CDR3 region has 13 residues. Germline V gene data show CDR1 as KGHDR and CDR2 as SFDVKD. Between the trimmed V and J ends, which lost 4 bases and 8 bases, there was a span of 11 bases.